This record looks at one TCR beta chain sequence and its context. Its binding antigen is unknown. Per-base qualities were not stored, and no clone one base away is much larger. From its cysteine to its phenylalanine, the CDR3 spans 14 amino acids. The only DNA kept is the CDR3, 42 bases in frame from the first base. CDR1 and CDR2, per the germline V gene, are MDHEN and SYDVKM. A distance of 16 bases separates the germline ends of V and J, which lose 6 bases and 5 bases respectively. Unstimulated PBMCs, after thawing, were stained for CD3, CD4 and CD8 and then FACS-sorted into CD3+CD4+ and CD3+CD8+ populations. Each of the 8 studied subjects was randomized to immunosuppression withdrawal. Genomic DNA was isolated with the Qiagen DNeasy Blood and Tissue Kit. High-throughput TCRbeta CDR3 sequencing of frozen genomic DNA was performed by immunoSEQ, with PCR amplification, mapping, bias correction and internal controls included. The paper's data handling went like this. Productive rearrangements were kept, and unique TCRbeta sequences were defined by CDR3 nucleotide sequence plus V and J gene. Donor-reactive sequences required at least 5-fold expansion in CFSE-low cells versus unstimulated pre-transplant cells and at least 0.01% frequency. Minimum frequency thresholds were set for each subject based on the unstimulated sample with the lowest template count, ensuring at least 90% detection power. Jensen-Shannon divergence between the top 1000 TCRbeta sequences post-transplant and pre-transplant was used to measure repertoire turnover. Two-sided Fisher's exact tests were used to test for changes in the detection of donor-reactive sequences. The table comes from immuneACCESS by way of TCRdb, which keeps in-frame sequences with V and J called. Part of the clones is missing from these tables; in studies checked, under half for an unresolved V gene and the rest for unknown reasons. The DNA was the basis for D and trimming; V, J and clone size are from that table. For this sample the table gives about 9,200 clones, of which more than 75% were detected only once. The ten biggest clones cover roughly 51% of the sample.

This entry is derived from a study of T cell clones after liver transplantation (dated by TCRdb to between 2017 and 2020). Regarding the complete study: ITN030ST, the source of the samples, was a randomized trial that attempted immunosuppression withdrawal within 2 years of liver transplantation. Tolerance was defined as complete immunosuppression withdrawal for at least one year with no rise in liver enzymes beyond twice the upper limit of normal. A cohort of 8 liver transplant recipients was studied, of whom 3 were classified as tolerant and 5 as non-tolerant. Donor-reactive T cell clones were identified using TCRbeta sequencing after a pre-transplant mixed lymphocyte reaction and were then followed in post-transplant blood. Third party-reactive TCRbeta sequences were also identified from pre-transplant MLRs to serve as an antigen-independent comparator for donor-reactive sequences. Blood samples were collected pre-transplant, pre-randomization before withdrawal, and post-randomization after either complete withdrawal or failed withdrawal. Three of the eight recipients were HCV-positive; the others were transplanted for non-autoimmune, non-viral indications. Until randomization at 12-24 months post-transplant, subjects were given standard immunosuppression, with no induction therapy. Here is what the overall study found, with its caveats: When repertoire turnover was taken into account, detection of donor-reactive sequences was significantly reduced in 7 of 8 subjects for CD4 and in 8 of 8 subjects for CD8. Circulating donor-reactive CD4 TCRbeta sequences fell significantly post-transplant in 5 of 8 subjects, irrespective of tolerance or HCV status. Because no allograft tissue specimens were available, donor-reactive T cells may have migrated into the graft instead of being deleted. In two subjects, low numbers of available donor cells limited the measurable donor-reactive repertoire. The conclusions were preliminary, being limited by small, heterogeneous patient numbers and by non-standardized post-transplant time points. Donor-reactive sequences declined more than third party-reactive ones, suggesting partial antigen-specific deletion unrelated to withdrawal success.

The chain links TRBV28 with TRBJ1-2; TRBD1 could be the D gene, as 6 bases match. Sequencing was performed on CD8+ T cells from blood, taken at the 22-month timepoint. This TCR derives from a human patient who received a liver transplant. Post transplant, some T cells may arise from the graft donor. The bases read TGTGCCAGCAGAAACAGGGAAGTTAGGTATGGCTACACCTTC. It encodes CASRNREVRYGYTF.